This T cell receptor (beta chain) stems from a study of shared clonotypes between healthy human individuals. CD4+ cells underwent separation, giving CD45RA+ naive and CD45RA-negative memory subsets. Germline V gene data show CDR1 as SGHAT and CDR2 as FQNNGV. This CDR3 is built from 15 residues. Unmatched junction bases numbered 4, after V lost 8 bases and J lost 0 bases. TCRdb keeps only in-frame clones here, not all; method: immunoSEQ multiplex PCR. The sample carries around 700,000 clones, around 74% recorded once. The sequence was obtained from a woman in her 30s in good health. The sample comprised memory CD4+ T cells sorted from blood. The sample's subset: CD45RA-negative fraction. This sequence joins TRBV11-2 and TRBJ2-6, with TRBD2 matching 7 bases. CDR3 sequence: CASLGLLSGANVLTF. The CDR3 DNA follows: TGTGCCAGCTTGGGACTACTCTCTGGGGCCAACGTCCTGACTTTC.